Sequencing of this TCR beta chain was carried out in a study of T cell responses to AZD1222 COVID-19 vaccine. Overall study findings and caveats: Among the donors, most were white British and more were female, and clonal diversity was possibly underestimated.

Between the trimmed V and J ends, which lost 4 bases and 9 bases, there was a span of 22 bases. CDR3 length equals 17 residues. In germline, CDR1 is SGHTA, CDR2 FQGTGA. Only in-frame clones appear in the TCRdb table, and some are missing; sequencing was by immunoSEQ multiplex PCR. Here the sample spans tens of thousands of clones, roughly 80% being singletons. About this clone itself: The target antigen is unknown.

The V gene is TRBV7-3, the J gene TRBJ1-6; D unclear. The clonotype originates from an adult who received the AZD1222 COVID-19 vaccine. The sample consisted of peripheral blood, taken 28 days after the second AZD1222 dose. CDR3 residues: CASSSDGLILARSPLHF. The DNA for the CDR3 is TGTGCCAGCAGCTCGGACGGACTCATACTAGCCCGTTCACCCCTCCACTTT.